Given below is one T cell receptor beta chain in context. The data were produced by immunoSEQ multiplex PCR, yet TCRdb's version contains in-frame clones alone and is incomplete. The repertoire holds about 60,000 clones, with roughly 79% as singletons. This record comes from a study of radiation and T cells in renal cell carcinoma. Looking at the study overall: Nephrectomy followed 15 Gy stereotactic body radiation by 4 weeks.

The CDR3 is 18 residues long. From germline, CDR1 is SNHLY and CDR2 FYNNEI. The trim removed 2 bases at V and 0 bases at J, leaving 6 bases unmatched. Noted time point: blood 2 weeks post-SBRT. Treatment noted: 15 Gy SBRT to primary tumor, nephrectomy 4 weeks later. The chain is built from TRBV2 and TRBJ2-7; 14 nucleotides match TRBD2. The receptor was derived from a man aged 55 to 69 with renal cell carcinoma. This material consisted of blood, taken from a patient whose treatment included radiotherapy and nephrectomy. CDR3 sequence: CASSENVGTSGSSYEQYF. The CDR3 nucleotides are TGTGCCAGCAGTGAAAACGTTGGGACTAGCGGGAGCTCCTACGAGCAGTACTTC.